The source of this T cell receptor beta chain is a study of T-cell reconstitution after alpha-beta-depleted transplantation in children. Study-level results: After transplant, at about two months, alpha-beta T cells were reportedly derived from several hundred expanded graft clones.

CDR1 and CDR2 from the germline V gene are WSHSY and SAAADI. This CDR3 comprises 13 residues. Unique molecular identifiers tagged the TCRbeta library. TCRdb reanalysed the PCR reads using MiXCR and keeps one entry per CDR3 protein. The sample comprises fewer than 750,000 distinct CDR3 sequences, 27% of which are singletons, and 36% rests with the top ten. With respect to this clonotype: What it binds is not known. Germline and junction disagree at one end, which may indicate a read error.

This chain joins TRBV10-2 and TRBJ2-1; D call uncertain. The material sequenced was PBMCs, taken before TCRalphabeta/CD19-depleted stem cell transplant. The sequence was collected from a boy under two years old with Wiskott-Aldrich syndrome, due to receive a stem cell transplant. CDR3 nucleotide sequence: TGCGCCAGCAGTCAGTCAACCCTTCCAGAGCAGTTCTTC. It codes for CASSQSTLPEQFF.